This T cell receptor (beta chain) was identified during a study of control samples from healthy donors and cancer patients. V lost 6 bases and J 7 bases, leaving 13 bases between the germline ends. Per germline, CDR1 MNHEY and CDR2 SVGAGI. CDR3 size: 12 residues. Only in-frame clones appear in the TCRdb table, and some are missing; sequencing was by immunoSEQ multiplex PCR. The sample carries 150,000 to 180,000 clones, more than 85% recorded once. V is TRBV6-5 and J is TRBJ2-7; no definite D call. The source material was blood. The receptor was derived from a man aged 50 to 60 in good health. CDR3 amino acids: CASRGPADEQYF. In DNA form, the CDR3 reads TGTGCCAGCAGAGGGCCCGCTGATGAGCAGTACTTC.